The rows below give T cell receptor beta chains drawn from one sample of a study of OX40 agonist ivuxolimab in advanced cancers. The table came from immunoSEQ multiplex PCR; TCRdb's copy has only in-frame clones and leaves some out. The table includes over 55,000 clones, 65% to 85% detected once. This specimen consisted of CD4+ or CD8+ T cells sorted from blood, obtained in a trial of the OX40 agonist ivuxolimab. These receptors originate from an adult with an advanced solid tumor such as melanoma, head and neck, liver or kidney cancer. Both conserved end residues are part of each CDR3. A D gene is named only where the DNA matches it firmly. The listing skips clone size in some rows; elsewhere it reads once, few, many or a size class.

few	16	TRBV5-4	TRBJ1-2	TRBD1	CASSLISTGGSNGYTF	TGTGCCAGCAGCTTGATATCGACAGGGGGATCGAATGGCTACACCTTC
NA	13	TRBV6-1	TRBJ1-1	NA	CASSEKGSTEAFF	TGTGCCAGCAGTGAAAAGGGGTCCACTGAAGCTTTCTTT
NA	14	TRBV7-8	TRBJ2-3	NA	CASSLVVGVDTQYF	TGTGCCAGCAGCTTAGTTGTCGGGGTTGATACGCAGTATTTT
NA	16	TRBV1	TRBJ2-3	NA	CTSSSDIATSTDTQYF	TGCACCAGCTCCTCTGACATAGCGACTAGCACAGATACGCAGTATTTT
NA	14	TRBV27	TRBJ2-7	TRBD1	CASSFGDRVDEQYF	TGTGCCAGCAGTTTCGGGGACAGGGTGGACGAGCAGTACTTC
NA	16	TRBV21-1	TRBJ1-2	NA	CASSKGRQGESYGYTF	TGTGCCAGCAGCAAAGGAAGGCAGGGGGAAAGCTATGGCTACACCTTC
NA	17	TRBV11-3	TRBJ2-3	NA	CASSLPRGRGAGDTQYF	TGTGCCAGCAGCTTACCCCGGGGACGAGGGGCAGGGGATACGCAGTATTTT
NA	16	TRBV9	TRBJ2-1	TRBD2	CASSVAPGLAGNEQFF	TGTGCCAGCAGCGTAGCTCCGGGACTAGCGGGCAATGAGCAGTTCTTC
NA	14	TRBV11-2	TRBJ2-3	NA	CASSFGSVSDTQYF	TGTGCCAGCAGCTTCGGAAGCGTCTCAGATACGCAGTATTTT
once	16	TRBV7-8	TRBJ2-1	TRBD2	CASSLVRTSGIYEQFF	TGTGCCAGCAGCTTAGTTCGAACTAGCGGGATCTATGAGCAGTTCTTC
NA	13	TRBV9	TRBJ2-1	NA	CASSEGSYNEQFF	TGTGCCAGCAGCGAAGGTAGTTACAATGAGCAGTTCTTC
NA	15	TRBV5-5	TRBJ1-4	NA	CASSIRVTNQGKLFF	TGTGCCAGCAGCATCAGGGTTACGAATCAGGGAAAACTGTTTTTT
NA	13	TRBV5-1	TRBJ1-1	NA	CASSFIPGAEAFF	TGCGCCAGCAGTTTCATACCCGGGGCGGAAGCTTTCTTT
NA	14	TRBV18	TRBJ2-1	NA	CASSPDSLEDEQFF	TGTGCCAGCTCACCCGACTCCTTAGAGGATGAGCAGTTCTTC
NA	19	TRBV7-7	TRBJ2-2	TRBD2	CASSHGTSGSEPNTGELFF	TGTGCCAGCAGCCATGGGACTAGCGGGAGCGAACCGAACACCGGGGAGCTGTTTTTT
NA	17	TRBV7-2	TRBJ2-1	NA	CASSLVAWAQTLNEQFF	TGTGCCAGCAGCTTAGTCGCCTGGGCCCAGACTCTTAATGAGCAGTTCTTC
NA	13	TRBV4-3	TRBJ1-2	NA	CASSLGPNYGYTF	TGCGCCAGCAGCCTCGGACCAAACTATGGCTACACCTTC
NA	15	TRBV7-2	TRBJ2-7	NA	CASSLAHRSSYEQYF	TGTGCCAGCAGCTTGGCACACAGGAGCTCCTACGAGCAGTACTTC
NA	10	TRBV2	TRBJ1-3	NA	CASSVNTIYF	TGTGCCAGCAGTGTAAACACCATATATTTT
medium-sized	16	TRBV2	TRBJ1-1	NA	CASSGDYREMNTEAFF	TGTGCCAGCAGTGGCGACTACAGGGAAATGAACACTGAAGCTTTCTTT
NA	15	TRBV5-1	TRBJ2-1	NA	CASSLVTGLRDEQFF	TGCGCCAGCAGCTTGGTCACGGGCCTGAGGGATGAGCAGTTCTTC
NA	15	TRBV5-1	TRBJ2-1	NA	CASSPTVAQPGEQFF	TGCGCCAGCAGCCCCACGGTAGCGCAGCCAGGCGAGCAGTTCTTC
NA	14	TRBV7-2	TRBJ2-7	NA	CASSLGGGSYEQYF	TGTGCCAGCAGCTTAGGGGGCGGATCCTACGAGCAGTACTTC
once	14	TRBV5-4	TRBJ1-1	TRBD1	CASSVRTGPTEAFF	TGTGCCAGCAGCGTCAGGACAGGACCCACTGAAGCTTTCTTT
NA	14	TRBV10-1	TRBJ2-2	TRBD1	CASSDTGGTGELFF	TGCGCCAGCAGTGACACAGGGGGGACCGGGGAGCTGTTTTTT
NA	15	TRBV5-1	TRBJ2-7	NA	CASSSDKHPSYEQYF	TGCGCCAGCAGCTCTGACAAACACCCCTCCTACGAGCAGTACTTC
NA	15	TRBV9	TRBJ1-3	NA	CASSVDGTSGNTIYF	TGTGCCAGCAGCGTAGATGGGACCTCTGGAAACACCATATATTTT
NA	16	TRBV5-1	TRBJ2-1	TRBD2	CASSLGLAGVGNEQFF	TGCGCCAGCAGCTTGGGACTAGCGGGAGTGGGCAATGAGCAGTTCTTC
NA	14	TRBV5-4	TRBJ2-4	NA	CASSLVSAKNIQYF	TGTGCCAGCAGCTTGGTGTCAGCCAAAAACATTCAGTACTTC
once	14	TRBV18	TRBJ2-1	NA	CASSATTTYNEQFF	TGTGCCAGCTCGGCAACTACTACCTACAATGAGCAGTTCTTC
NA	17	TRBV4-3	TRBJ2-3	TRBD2	CASSQGLAGVNTDTQYF	TGCGCCAGCAGCCAGGGGCTAGCGGGAGTTAACACAGATACGCAGTATTTT
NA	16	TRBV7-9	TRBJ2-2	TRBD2	CASSLVLAGIVGELFF	TGTGCCAGCAGCTTAGTGCTAGCGGGAATCGTCGGGGAGCTGTTTTTT
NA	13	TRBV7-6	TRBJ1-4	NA	CASSGALNEKLFF	TGTGCCAGCAGCGGAGCCCTTAATGAAAAACTGTTTTTT
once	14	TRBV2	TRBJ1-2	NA	CASSDWGTEYGYTF	TGTGCCAGCAGTGACTGGGGAACGGAGTATGGCTACACCTTC
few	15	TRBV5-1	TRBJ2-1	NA	CASSRLGGSYNEQFF	TGCGCCAGCAGCAGGCTAGGAGGCTCCTACAATGAGCAGTTCTTC
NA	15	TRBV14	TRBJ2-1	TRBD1	CASSQLQGYYNEQFF	TGTGCCAGCAGCCAATTACAGGGGTACTACAATGAGCAGTTCTTC
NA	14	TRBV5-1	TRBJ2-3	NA	CASSLRAGSDTQYF	TGCGCCAGCAGCTTGCGGGCGGGATCGGATACGCAGTATTTT
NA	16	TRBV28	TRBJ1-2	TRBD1	CASSLGGTGADYGYTF	TGTGCCAGCAGTTTAGGGGGGACAGGGGCGGACTATGGCTACACCTTC
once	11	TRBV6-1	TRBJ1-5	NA	CASSLVEPQHF	TGTGCCAGCAGTTTGGTGGAGCCCCAGCATTTT
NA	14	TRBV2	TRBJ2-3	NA	CASSDDYSTDTQYF	TGTGCCAGCAGTGACGATTATAGCACAGATACGCAGTATTTT
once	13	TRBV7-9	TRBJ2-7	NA	CASSAYGSYEQYF	TGTGCCAGCAGCGCCTACGGGTCCTACGAGCAGTACTTC
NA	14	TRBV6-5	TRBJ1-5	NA	CASRPGYSNQPQHF	TGTGCCAGCAGACCTGGATATAGCAATCAGCCCCAGCATTTT
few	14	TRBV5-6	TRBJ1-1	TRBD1	CASSGDRARYEAFF	TGTGCCAGCAGCGGAGACAGGGCGCGCTATGAAGCTTTCTTT
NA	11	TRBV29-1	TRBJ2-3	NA	CSVEDTDTQYF	TGCAGCGTTGAAGATACAGATACGCAGTATTTT